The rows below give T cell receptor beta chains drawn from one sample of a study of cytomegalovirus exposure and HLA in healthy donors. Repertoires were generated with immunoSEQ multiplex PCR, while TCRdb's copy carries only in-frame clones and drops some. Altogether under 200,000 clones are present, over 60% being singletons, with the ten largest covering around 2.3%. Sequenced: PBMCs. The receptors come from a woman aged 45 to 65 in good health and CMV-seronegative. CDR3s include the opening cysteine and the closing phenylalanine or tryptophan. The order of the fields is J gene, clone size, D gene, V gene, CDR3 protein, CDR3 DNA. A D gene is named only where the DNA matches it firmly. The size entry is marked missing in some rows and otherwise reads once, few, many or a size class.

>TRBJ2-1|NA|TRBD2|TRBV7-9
CSSSLERGSGGYNEQFF
TGTTCCAGCAGCTTAGAACGTGGTAGCGGGGGGTACAATGAGCAGTTCTTC
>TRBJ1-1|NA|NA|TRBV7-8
CASSLEPGMNTEAFF
TGTGCCAGCAGCTTAGAGCCAGGCATGAACACTGAAGCTTTCTTT
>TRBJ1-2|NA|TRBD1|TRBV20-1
CSASRTGGFTF
TGCAGTGCAAGCCGGACAGGGGGCTTCACCTTC
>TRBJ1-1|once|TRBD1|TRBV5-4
CASSLRQGVSTEAFF
TGTGCCAGCAGCTTGAGGCAGGGGGTAAGCACTGAAGCTTTCTTT
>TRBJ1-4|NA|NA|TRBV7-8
CASSSLSRGSGEKLFF
TGTGCCAGCAGCTCCTTATCTCGCGGCTCAGGGGAAAAACTGTTTTTT
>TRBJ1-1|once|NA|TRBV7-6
CASSLNRNTEAFF
TGTGCCAGCAGCTTAAATCGGAACACTGAAGCTTTCTTT
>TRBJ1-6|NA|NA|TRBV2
CATQTENNSPLHF
TGTGCCACCCAGACAGAAAATAATTCACCCCTCCACTTT
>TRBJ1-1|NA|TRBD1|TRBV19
CASSLRDRSTEAFF
TGTGCCAGTAGTCTACGGGACAGAAGCACTGAAGCTTTCTTT
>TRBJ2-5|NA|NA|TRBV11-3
CASSSTSQTQYF
TGTGCCAGCAGCTCTACTAGTCAAACCCAGTACTTC
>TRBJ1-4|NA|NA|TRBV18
CASSPLGGGSNEKLFF
TGTGCCAGCTCACCCCTGGGCGGAGGGTCCAATGAAAAACTGTTTTTT
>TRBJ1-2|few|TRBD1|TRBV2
CASSEDLQGLYYGYTF
TGTGCCAGCAGTGAAGACCTACAGGGGCTCTACTATGGCTACACCTTC
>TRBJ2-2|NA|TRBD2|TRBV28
CASSLGLAGGKAGELFF
TGTGCCAGCAGTTTAGGACTAGCGGGAGGGAAAGCCGGGGAGCTGTTTTTT
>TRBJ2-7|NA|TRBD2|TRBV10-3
CAISELAGGSHEQYF
TGTGCCATCAGTGAACTAGCGGGAGGGTCCCACGAGCAGTACTTC
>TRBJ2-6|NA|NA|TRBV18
CASSAGLSSGANVLTF
TGTGCCAGCTCAGCCGGTCTCTCTTCTGGGGCCAACGTCCTGACTTTC
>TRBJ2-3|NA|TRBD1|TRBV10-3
CAISGNLGGQGRTDTQYF
TGTGCCATCAGTGGGAACCTCGGAGGACAGGGCAGAACAGATACGCAGTATTTT
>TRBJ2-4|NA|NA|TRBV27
CASRSGGGIQYF
TGTGCCAGCAGGTCCGGGGGAGGCATTCAGTACTTC
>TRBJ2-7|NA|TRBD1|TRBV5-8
CASSPGQRGPYEQYF
TGTGCCAGCAGCCCGGGACAGCGAGGACCCTACGAGCAGTACTTC
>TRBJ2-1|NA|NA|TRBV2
CASSEIQGNEQFF
TGTGCCAGCAGTGAAATACAGGGAAATGAGCAGTTCTTC
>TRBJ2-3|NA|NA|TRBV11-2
CASSIAGMGSTDTQYF
TGTGCCAGCAGCATTGCGGGTATGGGTAGCACAGATACGCAGTATTTT
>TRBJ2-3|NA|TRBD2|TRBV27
CASSISGRDTQYF
TGTGCCAGCAGTATTAGCGGGAGAGATACGCAGTATTTT
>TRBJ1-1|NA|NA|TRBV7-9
CASRRSHRENTEAFF
TGTGCCAGCAGACGCTCCCACAGGGAAAACACTGAAGCTTTCTTT
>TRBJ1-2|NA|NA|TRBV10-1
CASSSRDPGDYGYTF
TGCGCCAGCAGTTCCCGGGACCCAGGGGACTATGGCTACACCTTC
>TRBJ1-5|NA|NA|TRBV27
CASSLAGFNQPQHF
TGTGCCAGCAGTTTGGCGGGGTTTAATCAGCCCCAGCATTTT
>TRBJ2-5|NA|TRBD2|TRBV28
CASSFSSGGGETQYF
TGTGCCAGCAGTTTCTCTAGCGGGGGGGGAGAGACCCAGTACTTC
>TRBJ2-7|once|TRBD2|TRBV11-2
CASSLTRAGGAYEQYF
TGTGCCAGCAGCTTAACCCGAGCGGGAGGGGCCTACGAGCAGTACTTC
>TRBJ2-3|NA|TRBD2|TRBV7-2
CASSLVATSGGDTQYF
TGTGCCAGCAGCTTAGTCGCGACTAGCGGCGGGGATACGCAGTATTTT
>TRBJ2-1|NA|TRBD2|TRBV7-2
CASSLVASGGSNEQFF
TGTGCCAGCAGCTTAGTCGCTAGCGGGGGGTCGAATGAGCAGTTCTTC
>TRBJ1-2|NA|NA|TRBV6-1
CASSVTQGSHGYTF
TGTGCCAGCAGTGTAACCCAAGGGAGCCACGGCTACACCTTC
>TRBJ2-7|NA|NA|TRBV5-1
CASSSPEQGFYEQYF
TGCGCCAGCAGCTCGCCTGAGCAGGGATTCTACGAGCAGTACTTC
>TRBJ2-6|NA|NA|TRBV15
CATSTGQSGANVLTF
TGTGCCACCAGCACCGGACAGTCTGGGGCCAACGTCCTGACTTTC
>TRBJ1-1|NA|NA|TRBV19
CASSKGMAGNTEAFF
TGTGCCAGTAGTAAGGGGATGGCTGGGAACACTGAAGCTTTCTTT
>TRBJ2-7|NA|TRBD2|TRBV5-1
CASSLGLGPYEQYF
TGCGCCAGCAGCCTGGGACTAGGGCCCTACGAGCAGTACTTC